What follows are 19 T cell receptor beta chains derived from one specimen sequenced in a study of blood T cells in healthy people across ages. The use of a sample-barcoded 5' primer and a J-beta primer mix characterized a second PCR of about 6 to 12 cycles. TCRdb ran MiXCR on the 5' RACE reads and lists one entry per CDR3 protein. The data show roughly 1.9 million distinct CDR3 sequences, about 39% seen once. The material sequenced was blood. The receptors shown here come from a human donor in good health.

This clonotype has ten or more counts. This chain links TRBV2 with TRBJ2-5; 7 nucleotides align to TRBD1. This CDR3 is 13 amino acids long. Per the germline V gene, CDR1 is SNHLY and CDR2 is FYNNEI. V lost 8 bases, J lost 2 bases, and 5 bases stayed unmatched. The CDR3, as DNA: TGTGCCAGCCGCCGGGACAGACAAGAGACCCAGTACTTC. Protein: CASRRDRQETQYF.

The table lists this clonotype with a few counts. This rearrangement joins TRBV20-1 to TRBJ2-3; D remains ambiguous. The V gene's germline CDR1 is DFQATT and CDR2 SNEGSKA (reference sequence). The germline V and J ends were trimmed by 0 bases and 0 bases, with 7 bases remaining between them. This CDR3 contains 14 residues. The CDR3 DNA reads TGCAGTGCTAGAGATTCTAGTAGCACAGATACGCAGTATTTT. Protein: CSARDSSSTDTQYF.

Concerning this clonotype itself: It differs at one base from a far larger clone, so likely a read error. Here the CDR3 DNA reads TGTGCCAGCAGGTTAGTTAGCAATCAGCCCCAGCATTTT. It codes for CASRLVSNQPQHF. J is TRBJ1-5 and V is TRBV12-3 or TRBV12-4; D is undetermined. The CDR3 covers 13 residues.

This clonotype came up a few times. The V call is TRBV5-1, the J call TRBJ2-4, with 7 bases lining up with TRBD1. This CDR3 spans 13 amino acids. The ends lost 3 bases at V and 5 bases at J; junction bases unmatched: 2. CDR1 and CDR2 from the germline V gene are SGHRS and YFSETQ. The CDR3 DNA reads TGCGCCAGCAGCTCCGGGACAGAAAACATTCAGTACTTC. Encoded protein: CASSSGTENIQYF.

This clonotype was recorded many times. This sequence joins TRBV28 and TRBJ2-7; D is undetermined. This CDR3 region has 14 residues. In germline, CDR1 is MDHEN, CDR2 SYDVKM. V dropped 5 bases and J dropped 2 bases, with 13 bases sitting between them. CDR3 in amino acids: CASSLKRTPYEQYF. CDR3 nucleotide sequence: TGTGCCAGCAGTCTCAAGCGAACCCCCTACGAGCAGTACTTC.

The rearrangement joins TRBV7-3 to TRBJ1-2; 9 bases agree with TRBD1. Unmatched junction bases numbered 12, after V lost 2 bases and J lost 8 bases. There are 16 residues in the CDR3. In germline, CDR1 is SGHTA, CDR2 FQGTGA. The CDR3 here is CASSLSAGQGIEGYTF. The CDR3 coding sequence is TGTGCCAGCAGCTTATCCGCCGGACAGGGGATTGAGGGCTACACCTTC.

The sample holds many counts of this clonotype. Written as DNA, the CDR3 is TGCAGCGTTGAAGTAGGTCTGATGGCGGTGGGGGGGTTCTTCTACGAGCAGTACTTC. This gives the protein CSVEVGLMAVGGFFYEQYF. This sequence joins TRBV29-1 and TRBJ2-7; 7 nucleotides line up with TRBD2. The CDR3 consists of 19 residues. Germline V lookup: CDR1 SQVTM, CDR2 ANQGSEA. Losses at the gene ends were 1 base for V and 3 bases for J; bases not matched to a gene: 21.

This sequence joins TRBV6-5 and TRBJ2-3; 7 positions match TRBD1. CDR1 and CDR2 from the germline V gene are MNHEY and SVGAGI. The CDR3 extends over 17 amino acids. Trimming cost V 0 bases and J 2 bases; bases outside gene matches: 8. The CDR3 loop is CASSYSLGTEYTDTQYF. For the CDR3, the DNA is TGTGCCAGCAGTTACTCGTTGGGGACAGAGTACACAGATACGCAGTATTTT.

The J gene is TRBJ1-4, the V gene TRBV20-1; D is possibly TRBD1 (5 bases). Trimming took 5 bases from V and 2 from J, leaving 12 bases between them. Germline assignment: CDR1 DFQATT and CDR2 SNEGSKA (reference sequence). CDR3 length: 14 amino acids. CDR3 sequence: CSASLGGTNEKLFF. CDR3 DNA sequence: TGCAGTGCTTCCCTCGGGGGGACTAATGAAAAACTGTTTTTT.

This clonotype was observed a few times. The chain recombines TRBV11-2 with TRBJ1-4; D not certain. Trimming cost V 0 bases and J 10 bases, with 9 bases left between them. The CDR3 is made up of 13 amino acids. The germline V gene encodes CDR1 SGHAT and CDR2 FQNNGV. CDR3 nucleotide sequence: TGTGCCAGCAGCTTAGAAATGGTCGGAAAACTGTTTTTT. This translates into CASSLEMVGKLFF.

CDR3 amino acids: CASSSRPGHGGSYTF. The CDR3 DNA sequence: TGTGCCAGCAGTTCGAGACCGGGACACGGTGGCTCCTACACCTTC. The chain has TRBV7-3 and TRBJ1-2, with D possibly being TRBD1 (6 bases). V lost 6 bases and J lost 10, with 24 bases in between. Germline CDR1 SGHTA, CDR2 FQGTGA. This CDR3 is built from 15 residues.

This clonotype has just a few counts. The genes are TRBV12-3 or TRBV12-4 and TRBJ2-1; TRBD1 matches at 7 bases. V lost 6 bases and J lost 5; bases outside the gene matches: 7. This CDR3 comprises 14 residues. The CDR3 spells CASRPDRWDNEQFF. CDR3 nucleotides: TGTGCCAGCAGGCCGGACAGGTGGGACAATGAGCAGTTCTTC.

This clonotype was recorded a few times. This chain links TRBV10-3 with TRBJ2-7; TRBD1 matches 8 bases. The CDR3 sequence is 12 residues long. J lost 2 bases, V lost 10 bases, and 4 bases had no gene match. Germline lookup yields CDR1 ENHRY and CDR2 SYGVKD. The CDR3 reads CATEDRAYEQYF. The CDR3 region has the DNA TGTGCCACCGAGGACAGGGCCTACGAGCAGTACTTC.

This clonotype was detected only a few times. The rearrangement links TRBV6-6 to TRBJ2-1, with TRBD1 matching 9 bases. With V trimmed by 7 bases and J by 5 bases, 9 bases remained unmatched. The CDR3 length is 15 residues. Germline CDR1 is MNHNY and CDR2 is SVGAGI (reference sequence). The CDR3 sequence is CASTPGQGFHNEQFF. The CDR3 nucleotides are TGTGCCAGCACCCCGGGACAGGGATTCCACAATGAGCAGTTCTTC.

V and J are TRBV10-3 and TRBJ2-6, with D hard to call. V was cut by 10 bases and J by 0 bases, with 13 bases left in between. The CDR3 totals 15 residues. Germline V gene data show CDR1 as ENHRY and CDR2 as SYGVKD. This CDR3 reads CATEDGISGANVLTF. CDR3 nucleotides: TGTGCCACCGAAGACGGAATCTCTGGGGCCAACGTCCTGACTTTC.

Notes on this clonotype: A junction end diverges from the germline sequence, so it may reflect a read error. J is TRBJ1-1 and V is TRBV5-1; maybe TRBD1 (6 bases). The CDR3 runs to 15 residues. The germline gives CDR1 SGHRS, CDR2 YFSETQ. The CDR3 DNA is TGCGCCAACAGCTCAATCGGACCAGGGGACACTGAAGCTTTCTTT. This codes for CANSSIGPGDTEAFF. The variable domain in full, with the rest retrieved from reference TRBV5-1 and TRBJ1-1, is KAGVTQTPRYLIKTRGQQVTLSCSPISGHRSVSWYQQTPGQGLQFLFEYFSETQRNKGNFPGRFSGRQFSNSRSEMNVSTLELGDSALYLCANSSIGPGDTEAFFGQGTRLTVV.

This clonotype was detected only a few times. Written as DNA, the CDR3 is TGTGCCAGCATGGTAGCCAGGACACCTAATCAGCCCCAGCATTTT. This codes for CASMVARTPNQPQHF. The V and J genes are TRBV6-1 and TRBJ1-5; D perhaps matches TRBD1 (5 bases). Germline V lookup: CDR1 MNHNS, CDR2 SASEGT. With 7 bases removed from V and 4 bases from J, the gap between germline ends came to 17 bases. The CDR3 totals 15 residues.

The J gene is TRBJ1-1, the V gene TRBV20-1; TRBD1 might be the D (5 bases). The ends were cut back, 3 bases at V and 6 bases at J, with 14 bases in the middle. The germline CDR1 and CDR2 sequences are DFQATT and SNEGSKA (reference sequence). The CDR3 sequence is 13 residues long. The CDR3 region is CSARGLVESEAFF. CDR3 DNA: TGCAGTGCTAGGGGGCTAGTGGAATCTGAAGCTTTCTTT.

The chain is built from TRBV2 and TRBJ2-7; D tentatively fits TRBD1 or TRBD2 (5 bases each). CDR1 SNHLY and CDR2 FYNNEI come from the germline V gene. The CDR3 runs 15 residues. V shed 4 bases and J shed 3 bases, with 16 bases lying between them. CDR3 loop: CASSAHRDPYYEQYF. CDR3 DNA: TGTGCCAGCAGTGCCCACCGGGACCCTTACTACGAGCAGTACTTC.